This TCR beta chain was obtained from a study of T-cell memory formation after mild COVID-19. One entry per CDR3 protein, called by TCRdb with MiXCR from the 5' RACE reads. The repertoire consists of about 440,000 distinct CDR3 sequences, with 20% occurring once and the leading ten covering 7.5% to 9.5%. This CDR3 has 15 amino acids. The ends lost 4 bases at V and 8 bases at J; junction bases unmatched: 13. The germline gives CDR1 SGHRS, CDR2 YFSETQ. The sequence was collected from an adult woman who had mild COVID-19 (a few samples of this study predate the infection). Cell type and time point are not known. Input material: PBMCs or a T cell subset sorted from them (not recorded which). V is TRBV5-1 and J is TRBJ2-3; 7 nucleotides agree with TRBD2. The CDR3 nucleotides are TGCGCCAGCAGCCCTATCAGGAGCGGGGCCGGTACGCAGTATTTT. It is translated as CASSPIRSGAGTQYF. Full variable domain (remainder filled in from reference TRBV5-1 and TRBJ2-3): KAGVTQTPRYLIKTRGQQVTLSCSPISGHRSVSWYQQTPGQGLQFLFEYFSETQRNKGNFPGRFSGRQFSNSRSEMNVSTLELGDSALYLCASSPIRSGAGTQYFGPGTRLTVL.